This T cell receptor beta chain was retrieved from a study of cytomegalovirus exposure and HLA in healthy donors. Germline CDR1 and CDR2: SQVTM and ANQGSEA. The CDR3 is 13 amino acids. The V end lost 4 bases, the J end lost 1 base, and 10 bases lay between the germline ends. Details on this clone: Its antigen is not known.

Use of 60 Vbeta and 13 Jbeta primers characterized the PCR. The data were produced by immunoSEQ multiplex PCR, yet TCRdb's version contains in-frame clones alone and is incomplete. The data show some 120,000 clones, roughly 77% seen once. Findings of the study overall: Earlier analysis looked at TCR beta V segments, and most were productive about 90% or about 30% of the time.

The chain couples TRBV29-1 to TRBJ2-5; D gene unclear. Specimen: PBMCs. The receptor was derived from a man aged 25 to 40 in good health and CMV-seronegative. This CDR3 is CSVGWAGQETQYF. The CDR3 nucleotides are TGCAGCGTTGGATGGGCCGGCCAAGAGACCCAGTACTTC.